This T cell receptor (beta chain) was sequenced in a study of cytomegalovirus exposure and HLA in healthy donors. Study context: Early release data held around 80 million unique TCRs from HLA-typed donors. Study-wide points: A further, later analysis showed that HLA-associated TCR beta chains (compared with equally common others) were more clonally expanded. The study assumed roughly uniform donor sequencing depth for presence/absence analyses.

Comment on this clone: The antigen remains undetermined.

From germline, CDR1 is SGDLS and CDR2 YYNGEE. The CDR3 spans 13 residues. V lost 4 bases and J 2 bases, leaving 4 bases between the germline ends. In the PCR, 60 Vbeta and 13 Jbeta primers were used. The method was immunoSEQ multiplex PCR; TCRdb's version includes in-frame clones alone and lacks a portion of them. This table holds 220,000 or so clones, around four fifths found once. This TCR derives from a man in his fifties or sixties in good health and CMV-seronegative. Sequencing was carried out using PBMCs. The V call is TRBV9, the J call TRBJ2-6; no definite D call. The CDR3 loop reads CASSPAGANVLTF. In DNA, the CDR3 is TGTGCCAGCAGCCCCGCTGGGGCCAACGTCCTGACTTTC.